A selection of T cell receptor beta chains follows, all from one sample in a study of cytomegalovirus exposure and HLA in healthy donors. Measured with immunoSEQ multiplex PCR; TCRdb has only the in-frame clones, and not every one. The sample yields tens of thousands of clones, roughly 96% seen once. Sample: PBMCs. These receptors originate from a young man in good health and CMV-seronegative. Each CDR3 is given with its conserved first and last residue. The D gene is left open where the match is weak. Expanded clones get a size class; other rows say once, few or many, or leave the size out.

j_call: TRBJ2-5
d_call: TRBD1
v_call: TRBV28
clone_size: NA
cdr3_aa: CASSRQGLQETQYF
cdr3_nt: TGTGCCAGCAGTCGACAGGGCCTCCAAGAGACCCAGTACTTC

j_call: TRBJ2-3
d_call: NA
v_call: TRBV28
clone_size: NA
cdr3_aa: CASSPPGFTQYF
cdr3_nt: TGTGCCAGCAGTCCTCCAGGGTTTACGCAGTATTTT

j_call: TRBJ2-2
d_call: NA
v_call: TRBV27
clone_size: NA
cdr3_aa: CASSLFAGSNTGELFF
cdr3_nt: TGTGCCAGCAGTTTGTTCGCAGGGTCAAACACCGGGGAGCTGTTTTTT

j_call: TRBJ2-1
d_call: NA
v_call: TRBV2
clone_size: NA
cdr3_aa: CASVSTGNEQFF
cdr3_nt: TGTGCCAGTGTATCGACGGGCAATGAGCAGTTCTTC

j_call: TRBJ1-6
d_call: TRBD1
v_call: TRBV5-4
clone_size: NA
cdr3_aa: CASSLFGTGGLDNSPLHF
cdr3_nt: TGTGCCAGCAGCCTTTTCGGGACAGGGGGCTTGGATAATTCACCCCTCCACTTT

j_call: TRBJ1-4
d_call: TRBD1
v_call: TRBV2
clone_size: NA
cdr3_aa: CASSETGTTNEKLFF
cdr3_nt: TGTGCCAGCAGTGAGACAGGGACAACTAATGAAAAACTGTTTTTT

j_call: TRBJ1-5
d_call: TRBD1
v_call: TRBV6-5
clone_size: once
cdr3_aa: CASSSQGAGDNQPQHF
cdr3_nt: TGTGCCAGCAGTTCACAGGGGGCTGGAGACAATCAGCCCCAGCATTTT

j_call: TRBJ1-5
d_call: TRBD1
v_call: TRBV6-6
clone_size: NA
cdr3_aa: CASSSQGAAGQPQHF
cdr3_nt: TGTGCCAGCAGTTCACAGGGGGCTGCCGGTCAGCCCCAGCATTTT

j_call: TRBJ2-7
d_call: NA
v_call: TRBV2
clone_size: NA
cdr3_aa: CASKDRYEQYF
cdr3_nt: TGTGCCAGCAAAGACAGATACGAGCAGTACTTC

j_call: TRBJ2-2
d_call: NA
v_call: TRBV6-6
clone_size: NA
cdr3_aa: CASSYESKTGELFF
cdr3_nt: TGTGCCAGCAGTTACGAGTCGAAAACCGGGGAGCTGTTTTTT

j_call: TRBJ1-2
d_call: NA
v_call: TRBV4-2
clone_size: NA
cdr3_aa: CASSQKLGQLDYGYTF
cdr3_nt: TGTGCCAGCAGCCAAAAACTCGGACAGCTTGACTATGGCTACACCTTC

j_call: TRBJ2-5
d_call: NA
v_call: TRBV2
clone_size: NA
cdr3_aa: CATQEGLRETQYF
cdr3_nt: TGTGCCACCCAGGAGGGCCTACGGGAGACCCAGTACTTC

j_call: TRBJ2-7
d_call: TRBD1
v_call: TRBV10-3
clone_size: NA
cdr3_aa: CAISDPGQGSYEQYF
cdr3_nt: TGTGCCATCAGTGATCCGGGACAGGGGTCCTACGAGCAGTACTTC

j_call: TRBJ2-7
d_call: TRBD1
v_call: TRBV28
clone_size: NA
cdr3_aa: CASSLFGDLIGTGGYEQYF
cdr3_nt: TGTGCCAGCAGTTTATTCGGGGACCTGATTGGGACAGGGGGCTACGAGCAGTACTTC

j_call: TRBJ2-7
d_call: TRBD1
v_call: TRBV6-5
clone_size: NA
cdr3_aa: CASRGTGKSGEQYF
cdr3_nt: TGTGCCAGCAGAGGGACAGGGAAAAGTGGAGAGCAGTACTTC

j_call: TRBJ2-2
d_call: TRBD2
v_call: TRBV5-6
clone_size: NA
cdr3_aa: CASSFGLAGGGGELFF
cdr3_nt: TGTGCCAGCAGCTTTGGACTAGCGGGAGGTGGAGGGGAGCTGTTTTTT

j_call: TRBJ1-5
d_call: TRBD1
v_call: TRBV4-2
clone_size: once
cdr3_aa: CASSQSIQGGLDQPQHF
cdr3_nt: TGTGCCAGCAGCCAATCCATACAGGGGGGGTTGGATCAGCCCCAGCATTTT

j_call: TRBJ2-7
d_call: NA
v_call: TRBV28
clone_size: NA
cdr3_aa: CASSLFRDTDYEQYF
cdr3_nt: TGTGCCAGCAGTTTATTCCGGGACACGGACTACGAGCAGTACTTC

j_call: TRBJ1-2
d_call: NA
v_call: TRBV4-1
clone_size: NA
cdr3_aa: CASSHIGQGISYGYTF
cdr3_nt: TGCGCCAGCAGTCACATTGGCCAGGGGATAAGCTATGGCTACACCTTC

j_call: TRBJ2-7
d_call: NA
v_call: TRBV4-1
clone_size: NA
cdr3_aa: CASSQDRLVSREQYF
cdr3_nt: TGCGCCAGCAGCCAAGATCGACTAGTTTCCCGCGAGCAGTACTTC

j_call: TRBJ2-1
d_call: TRBD1
v_call: TRBV6-5
clone_size: NA
cdr3_aa: CASSGQGVIDEQFF
cdr3_nt: TGTGCCAGCAGTGGACAGGGAGTAATTGATGAGCAGTTCTTC

j_call: TRBJ1-5
d_call: NA
v_call: TRBV6-1
clone_size: NA
cdr3_aa: CASSEGNNFYRDSNQPQHF
cdr3_nt: TGTGCCAGCAGTGAAGGCAATAATTTTTACAGGGATTCCAATCAGCCCCAGCATTTT

j_call: TRBJ2-7
d_call: NA
v_call: TRBV19
clone_size: NA
cdr3_aa: CASSGGGLGYEQYF
cdr3_nt: TGTGCCAGTAGTGGTGGGGGGTTGGGCTACGAGCAGTACTTC

j_call: TRBJ1-1
d_call: TRBD1
v_call: TRBV20-1
clone_size: NA
cdr3_aa: CSAGQAEAFF
cdr3_nt: TGCAGTGCAGGACAGGCTGAAGCTTTCTTT

j_call: TRBJ2-7
d_call: TRBD1
v_call: TRBV4-1
clone_size: NA
cdr3_aa: CASSPIGTTGGGYEQYF
cdr3_nt: TGCGCCAGCAGCCCGATAGGGACGACAGGGGGCGGGTACGAGCAGTACTTC

j_call: TRBJ2-3
d_call: NA
v_call: TRBV27
clone_size: NA
cdr3_aa: CASSFSGQGRDTQYF
cdr3_nt: TGTGCCAGCAGCTTTAGCGGCCAGGGAAGAGATACGCAGTATTTT

j_call: TRBJ2-1
d_call: TRBD1
v_call: TRBV4-1
clone_size: NA
cdr3_aa: CASSHPGQGAYNEQFF
cdr3_nt: TGCGCCAGCAGCCACCCGGGACAGGGGGCCTACAATGAGCAGTTCTTC

j_call: TRBJ2-7
d_call: NA
v_call: TRBV27
clone_size: NA
cdr3_aa: CASSPGDGLSYEQYF
cdr3_nt: TGTGCCAGCAGTCCGGGGGACGGCTTATCCTACGAGCAGTACTTC

j_call: TRBJ2-1
d_call: NA
v_call: TRBV4-1
clone_size: NA
cdr3_aa: CASSQEGDEQFF
cdr3_nt: TGCGCCAGCAGCCAAGAGGGAGATGAGCAGTTCTTC

j_call: TRBJ2-1
d_call: TRBD1
v_call: TRBV9
clone_size: once
cdr3_aa: CASSFTPGQGYNEQFF
cdr3_nt: TGTGCCAGCAGCTTCACACCGGGACAGGGCTACAATGAGCAGTTCTTC

j_call: TRBJ1-2
d_call: TRBD1
v_call: TRBV28
clone_size: NA
cdr3_aa: CASSLAQGPSNYGYTF
cdr3_nt: TGTGCCAGCAGTTTGGCACAGGGGCCTTCTAACTATGGCTACACCTTC

j_call: TRBJ1-1
d_call: TRBD1
v_call: TRBV9
clone_size: NA
cdr3_aa: CASRSGQGLNTEAFF
cdr3_nt: TGTGCCAGCAGATCGGGACAGGGGTTAAACACTGAAGCTTTCTTT

j_call: TRBJ2-5
d_call: TRBD2
v_call: TRBV2
clone_size: NA
cdr3_aa: CASRGTSFGTQYF
cdr3_nt: TGTGCCAGCAGAGGGACTAGCTTCGGGACCCAGTACTTC

j_call: TRBJ1-5
d_call: TRBD1
v_call: TRBV27
clone_size: NA
cdr3_aa: CASSFGQGGQPQHF
cdr3_nt: TGTGCCAGCAGTTTCGGACAGGGGGGCCAGCCCCAGCATTTT

j_call: TRBJ2-7
d_call: NA
v_call: TRBV5-1
clone_size: NA
cdr3_aa: CASSLAQLGEQYF
cdr3_nt: TGCGCCAGCAGCTTGGCTCAACTTGGTGAGCAGTACTTC

j_call: TRBJ2-3
d_call: NA
v_call: TRBV2
clone_size: NA
cdr3_aa: CASSEEQTSTDTQYF
cdr3_nt: TGTGCCAGCAGTGAAGAACAGACCAGCACAGATACGCAGTATTTT

j_call: TRBJ1-1
d_call: TRBD1
v_call: TRBV27
clone_size: NA
cdr3_aa: CASSPARGQYTEAFF
cdr3_nt: TGTGCCAGCAGCCCGGCTAGGGGACAGTACACTGAAGCTTTCTTT

j_call: TRBJ2-3
d_call: TRBD2
v_call: TRBV7-9
clone_size: NA
cdr3_aa: CASSFISGRPGDTQYF
cdr3_nt: TGTGCCAGCAGCTTCATTAGCGGGAGGCCTGGGGATACGCAGTATTTT

j_call: TRBJ2-3
d_call: NA
v_call: TRBV18
clone_size: NA
cdr3_aa: CASSPPATGGTDTQYF
cdr3_nt: TGTGCCAGCTCACCACCGGCCACGGGTGGCACAGATACGCAGTATTTT

j_call: TRBJ2-2
d_call: TRBD1
v_call: TRBV18
clone_size: NA
cdr3_aa: CASSPRDRGGTTNTGELFF
cdr3_nt: TGTGCCAGCTCACCCCGGGACAGGGGGGGTACGACGAACACCGGGGAGCTGTTTTTT

j_call: TRBJ2-4
d_call: TRBD2
v_call: TRBV19
clone_size: NA
cdr3_aa: CATMGLTGRSKNIQYF
cdr3_nt: TGTGCCACCATGGGACTAACGGGGAGAAGTAAAAACATTCAGTACTTC

j_call: TRBJ2-3
d_call: NA
v_call: TRBV5-4
clone_size: NA
cdr3_aa: CASSLLQADTQYF
cdr3_nt: TGTGCCAGCAGCTTGTTACAGGCAGATACGCAGTATTTT

j_call: TRBJ1-1
d_call: NA
v_call: TRBV19
clone_size: NA
cdr3_aa: CASSIVSDSEAFF
cdr3_nt: TGTGCCAGTAGTATAGTATCTGACAGTGAAGCTTTCTTT